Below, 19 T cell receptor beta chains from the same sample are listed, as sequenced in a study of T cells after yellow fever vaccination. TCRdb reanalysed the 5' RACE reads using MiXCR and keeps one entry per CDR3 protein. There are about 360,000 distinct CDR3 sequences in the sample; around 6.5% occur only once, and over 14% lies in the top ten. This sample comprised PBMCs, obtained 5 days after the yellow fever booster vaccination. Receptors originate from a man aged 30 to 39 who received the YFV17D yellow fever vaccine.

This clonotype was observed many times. This chain's CDR3 is CASTSGEKGDTQYF. Here the CDR3 DNA reads TGCGCCAGCACCTCTGGAGAGAAAGGGGATACGCAGTATTTT. The chain has TRBV5-1 and TRBJ2-3; no clear D gene. The V gene lost 6 bases and the J gene lost 6 bases, with 17 bases spanning the gap. Germline V lookup: CDR1 SGHRS, CDR2 YFSETQ. The CDR3 length is 14 residues.

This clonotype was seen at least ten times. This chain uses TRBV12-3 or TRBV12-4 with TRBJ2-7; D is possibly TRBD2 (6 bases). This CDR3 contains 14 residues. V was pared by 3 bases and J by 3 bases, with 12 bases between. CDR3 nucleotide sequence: TGTGCCAGCAGTTTTAGCGGAGGCAACTACGAGCAGTACTTC. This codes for CASSFSGGNYEQYF.

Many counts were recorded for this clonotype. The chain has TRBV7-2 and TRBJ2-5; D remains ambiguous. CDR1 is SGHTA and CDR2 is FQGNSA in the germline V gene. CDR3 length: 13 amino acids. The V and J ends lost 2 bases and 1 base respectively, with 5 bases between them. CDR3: CASSLTPQETQYF. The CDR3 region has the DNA TGTGCCAGCAGCTTAACACCCCAAGAGACCCAGTACTTC. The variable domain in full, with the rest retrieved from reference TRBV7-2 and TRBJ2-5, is GAGVSQSPSNKVTEKGKDVELRCDPISGHTALYWYRQSLGQGLEFLIYFQGNSAPDKSGLPSDRFSAERTGGSVSTLTIQRTQQEDSAVYLCASSLTPQETQYFGPGTRLLVL.

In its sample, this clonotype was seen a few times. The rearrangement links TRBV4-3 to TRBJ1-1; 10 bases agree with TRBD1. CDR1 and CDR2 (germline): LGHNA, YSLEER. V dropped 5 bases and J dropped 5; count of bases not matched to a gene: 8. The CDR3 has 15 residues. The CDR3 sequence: CASSGRDRGGTEAFF. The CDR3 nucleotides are TGCGCCAGCAGCGGCCGGGACAGGGGAGGTACTGAAGCTTTCTTT.

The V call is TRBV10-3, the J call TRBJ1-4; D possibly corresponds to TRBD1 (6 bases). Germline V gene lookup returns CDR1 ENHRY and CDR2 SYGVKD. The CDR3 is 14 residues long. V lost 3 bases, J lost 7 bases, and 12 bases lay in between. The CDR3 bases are TGTGCCATCAGTGAAGGGGGAGGGAGTGAAAAACTGTTTTTT. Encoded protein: CAISEGGGSEKLFF.

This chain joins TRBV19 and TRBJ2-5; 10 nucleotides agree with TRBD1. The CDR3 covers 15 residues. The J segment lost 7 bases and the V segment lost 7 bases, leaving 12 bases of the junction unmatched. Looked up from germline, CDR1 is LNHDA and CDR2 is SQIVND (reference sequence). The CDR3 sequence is CASTPTDRGPATQYF. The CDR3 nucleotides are TGTGCCAGTACCCCGACTGACAGGGGGCCGGCGACCCAGTACTTC.

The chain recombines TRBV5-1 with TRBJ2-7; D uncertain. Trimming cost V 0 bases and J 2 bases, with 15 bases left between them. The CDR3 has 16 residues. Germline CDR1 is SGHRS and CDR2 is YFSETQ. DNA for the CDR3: TGCGCCAGCAGCTTGGGTGGCAGCTTAACCACCTACGAGCAGTACTTC. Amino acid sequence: CASSLGGSLTTYEQYF.

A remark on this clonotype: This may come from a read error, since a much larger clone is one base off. CDR3 protein: CASSSGQRPYKQYF. Here the CDR3 DNA reads TGCGCCAGCAGCTCGGGACAGCGGCCCTACAAGCAGTACTTC. The chain combines TRBV5-1 with TRBJ2-7, with 7 bases lining up with TRBD1. This CDR3 region has 14 residues. Germline V gives CDR1 SGHRS, CDR2 YFSETQ.

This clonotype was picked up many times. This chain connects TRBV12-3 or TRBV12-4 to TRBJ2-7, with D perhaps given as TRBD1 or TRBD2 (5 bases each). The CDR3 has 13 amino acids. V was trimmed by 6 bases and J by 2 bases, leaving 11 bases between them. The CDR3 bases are TGTGCCAGCAGGGTCGGGGACCCCTACGAGCAGTACTTC. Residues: CASRVGDPYEQYF.

CDR3 sequence reads: CASSRQLPSSYNEQFF. CDR3 DNA: TGTGCCAGCAGTAGACAGCTACCTAGCTCCTACAATGAGCAGTTCTTC. The genes are TRBV27 and TRBJ2-1, with a tentative D call TRBD1 (5 bases). CDR3 length: 16 amino acids. CDR1 and CDR2 from the germline V gene are MNHEY and SMNVEV (reference sequence). V lost 5 bases, J lost 0 bases, and 14 bases lay in between.

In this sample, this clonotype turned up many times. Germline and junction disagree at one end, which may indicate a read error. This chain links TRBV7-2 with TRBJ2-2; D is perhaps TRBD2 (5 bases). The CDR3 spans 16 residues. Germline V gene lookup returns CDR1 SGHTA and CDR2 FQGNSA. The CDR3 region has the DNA TGTGCCAGCAGCTTAGAGAGGCCCGGGAACGCCGGGGAGCTGTTTTTT. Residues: CASSLERPGNAGELFF.

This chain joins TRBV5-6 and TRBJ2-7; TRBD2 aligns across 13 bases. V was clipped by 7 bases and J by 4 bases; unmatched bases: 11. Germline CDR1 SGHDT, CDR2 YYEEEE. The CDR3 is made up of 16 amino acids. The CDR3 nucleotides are TGTGCCAGCGGCCCCAGGACTAGCGGGAGAATGTACGAGCAGTACTTC. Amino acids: CASGPRTSGRMYEQYF. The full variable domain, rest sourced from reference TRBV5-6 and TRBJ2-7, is DAGVTQSPTHLIKTRGQQVTLRCSPKSGHDTVSWYQQALGQGPQFIFQYYEEEERQRGNFPDRFSGHQFPNYSSELNVNALLLGDSALYLCASGPRTSGRMYEQYFGPGTRLTVT.

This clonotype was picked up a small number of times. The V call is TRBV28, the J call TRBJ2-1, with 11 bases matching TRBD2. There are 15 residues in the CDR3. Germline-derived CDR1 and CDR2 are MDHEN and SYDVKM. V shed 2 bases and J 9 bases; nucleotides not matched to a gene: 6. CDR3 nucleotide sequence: TGTGCCAGCAGTTTAAGGGTAGCGGGAGGGACTGAGCAGTTCTTC. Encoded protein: CASSLRVAGGTEQFF.

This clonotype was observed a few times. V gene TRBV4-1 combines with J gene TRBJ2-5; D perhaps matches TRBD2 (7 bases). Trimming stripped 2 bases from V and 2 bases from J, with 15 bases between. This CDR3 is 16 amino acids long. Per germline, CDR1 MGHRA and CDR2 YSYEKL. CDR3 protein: CASSQRGGGLQETQYF. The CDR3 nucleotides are TGCGCCAGCAGCCAAAGGGGGGGGGGCTTACAAGAGACCCAGTACTTC.

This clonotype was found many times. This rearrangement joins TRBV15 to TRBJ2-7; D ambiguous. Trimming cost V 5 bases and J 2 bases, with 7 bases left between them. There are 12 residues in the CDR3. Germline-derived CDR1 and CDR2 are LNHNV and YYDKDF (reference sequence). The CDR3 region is CATSPGAYEQYF. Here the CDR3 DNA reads TGTGCCACCAGCCCAGGAGCCTACGAGCAGTACTTC.

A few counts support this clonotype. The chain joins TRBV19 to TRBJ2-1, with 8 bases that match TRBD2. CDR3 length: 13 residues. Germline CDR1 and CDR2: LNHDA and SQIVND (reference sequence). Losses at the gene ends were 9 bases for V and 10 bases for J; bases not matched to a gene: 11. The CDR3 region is CASPQRELGEQFF. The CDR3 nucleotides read TGTGCCAGCCCCCAGCGGGAGTTGGGCGAGCAGTTCTTC.

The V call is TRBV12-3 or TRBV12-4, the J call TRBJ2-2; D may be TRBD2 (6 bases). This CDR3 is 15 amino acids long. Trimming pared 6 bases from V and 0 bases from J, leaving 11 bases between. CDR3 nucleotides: TGTGCCAGCAGGCCAGGGACTCCGAACACCGGGGAGCTGTTTTTT. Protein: CASRPGTPNTGELFF.

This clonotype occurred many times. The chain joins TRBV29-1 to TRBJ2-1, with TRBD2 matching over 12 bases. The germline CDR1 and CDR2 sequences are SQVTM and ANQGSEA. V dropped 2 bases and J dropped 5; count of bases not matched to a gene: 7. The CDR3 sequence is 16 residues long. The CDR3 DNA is TGCAGCGTTGAAATGCTAGCGGGAGGGCTCAACAATGAGCAGTTCTTC. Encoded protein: CSVEMLAGGLNNEQFF.

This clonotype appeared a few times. CDR3 nucleotide sequence: TGTGCCAGCAGCTTCGGCGGATCCACCGGGGAGCTGTTTTTT. This codes for CASSFGGSTGELFF. This chain connects TRBV5-6 to TRBJ2-2, with no clear D. The CDR3 contains 14 residues. V lost 2 bases, J lost 4 bases, and 9 bases lay in between. Looked up from germline, CDR1 is SGHDT and CDR2 is YYEEEE.